By frequency in the sample, the clone carrying this TCR beta chain is medium-sized. Its specificity is unknown. This CDR3 is also generated by other DNA sequences in the sample. Germline V lookup: CDR1 KGHDR, CDR2 SFDVKD. The J segment lost 3 bases and the V segment lost 10 bases, leaving 7 bases of the junction unmatched. This CDR3 has 13 residues. The data were obtained in a study of metastatic and nonmetastatic thyroid tumors. The overall study: The comparison covered peripheral blood and tumor or nodule tissue in malignant and benign thyroid patients. Notes on the study in general: When malignant thyroid tumors were compared with benign nodules, TCR beta diversity was reportedly significantly higher in the malignant tumors. This held in both blood and tumor samples.

Authors' processing steps: Between-group CDR3 differences, defined by clinicopathological status, yielded a distant-metastasis classifier for papillary thyroid cancer. MiXCR re-clonotyped the PCR reads for TCRdb. TCRdb's processing, not the authors', yielded these V and J calls. The data hold several thousand clones, with 16% observed a single time. Thyroid surgery took place with no prior treatment in any patient. Material: tumor tissue. J is TRBJ2-5 and V is TRBV24-1, with 7 bases that match TRBD2. The TCR sequence derives from a male donor with papillary thyroid cancer or a benign thyroid nodule (not recorded which). Some clones in this sample may be carry-over from other donors' samples. CDR3 protein: CATKGRGEETQYF. As DNA, the CDR3 is TGTGCCACGAAGGGGAGGGGAGAAGAGACCCAGTACTTC.